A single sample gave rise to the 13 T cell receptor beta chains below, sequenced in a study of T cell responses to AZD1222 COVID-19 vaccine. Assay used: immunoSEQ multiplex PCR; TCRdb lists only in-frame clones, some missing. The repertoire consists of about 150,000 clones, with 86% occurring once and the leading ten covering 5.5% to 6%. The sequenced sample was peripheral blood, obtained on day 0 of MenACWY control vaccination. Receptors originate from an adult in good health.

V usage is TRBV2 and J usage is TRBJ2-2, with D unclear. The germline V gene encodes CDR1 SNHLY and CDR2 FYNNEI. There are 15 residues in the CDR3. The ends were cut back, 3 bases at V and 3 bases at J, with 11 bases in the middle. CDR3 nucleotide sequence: TGTGCCAGCAGTGATTCTCTAAGTTACACCGGGGAGCTGTTTTTT. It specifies CASSDSLSYTGELFF.

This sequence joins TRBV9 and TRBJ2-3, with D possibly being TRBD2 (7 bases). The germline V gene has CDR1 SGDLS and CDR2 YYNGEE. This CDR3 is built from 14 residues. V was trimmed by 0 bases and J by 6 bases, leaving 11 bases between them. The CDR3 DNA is TGTGCCAGCAGCGTAGTTGGGGGGGCGGATACGCAGTATTTT. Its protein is CASSVVGGADTQYF.

This CDR3 is CASSLWSNYGYTF. For the CDR3, the DNA is TGTGCCAGCAGTTTGTGGAGTAACTATGGCTACACCTTC. This chain connects TRBV28 to TRBJ1-2; unclear D gene. The length of the CDR3 is 13 residues. Germline-derived CDR1 and CDR2 are MDHEN and SYDVKM. Between the trimmed V and J ends, which lost 3 bases and 1 base, there was a span of 6 bases.

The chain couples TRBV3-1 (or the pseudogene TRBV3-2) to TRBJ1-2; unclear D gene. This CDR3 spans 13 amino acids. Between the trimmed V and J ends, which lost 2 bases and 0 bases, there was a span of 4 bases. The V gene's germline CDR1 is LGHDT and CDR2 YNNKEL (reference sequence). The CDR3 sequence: CASSQNPNYGYTF. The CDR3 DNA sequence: TGTGCCAGCAGCCAAAATCCTAACTATGGCTACACCTTC.

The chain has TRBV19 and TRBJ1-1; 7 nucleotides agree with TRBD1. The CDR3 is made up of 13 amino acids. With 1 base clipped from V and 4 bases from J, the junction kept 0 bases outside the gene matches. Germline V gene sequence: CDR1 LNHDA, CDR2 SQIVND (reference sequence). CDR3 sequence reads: CASSIAGGTEAFF. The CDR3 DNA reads TGTGCCAGTAGTATAGCAGGGGGCACTGAAGCTTTCTTT.

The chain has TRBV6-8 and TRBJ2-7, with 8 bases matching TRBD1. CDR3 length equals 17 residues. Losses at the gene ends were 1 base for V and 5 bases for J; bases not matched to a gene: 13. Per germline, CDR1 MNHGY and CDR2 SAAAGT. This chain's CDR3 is CASSYCERGQGCDEQYV. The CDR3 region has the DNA TGTGCCAGCAGTTACTGCGAACGCGGACAGGGATGTGACGAGCAGTACGTC.

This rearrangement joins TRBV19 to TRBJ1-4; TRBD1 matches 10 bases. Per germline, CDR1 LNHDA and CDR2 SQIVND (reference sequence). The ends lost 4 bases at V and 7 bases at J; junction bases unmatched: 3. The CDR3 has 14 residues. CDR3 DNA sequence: TGTGCCAGTAGTAAGGGACAGGGGAGTGAAAAACTGTTTTTT. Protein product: CASSKGQGSEKLFF.

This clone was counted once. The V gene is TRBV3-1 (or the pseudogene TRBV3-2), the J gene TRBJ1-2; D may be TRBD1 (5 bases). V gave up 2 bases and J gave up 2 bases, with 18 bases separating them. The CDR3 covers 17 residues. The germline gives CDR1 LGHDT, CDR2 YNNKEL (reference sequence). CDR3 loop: CASSQLSQGGVNYGYTF. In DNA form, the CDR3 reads TGTGCCAGCAGCCAACTTAGTCAGGGTGGGGTCAACTATGGCTACACCTTC.

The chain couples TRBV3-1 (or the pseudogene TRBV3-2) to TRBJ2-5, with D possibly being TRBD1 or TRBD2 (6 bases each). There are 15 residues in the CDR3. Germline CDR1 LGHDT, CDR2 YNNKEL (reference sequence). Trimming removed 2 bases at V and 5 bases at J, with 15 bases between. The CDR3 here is CASSQTWGAGETQYF. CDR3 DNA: TGTGCCAGCAGCCAAACATGGGGGGCAGGGGAGACCCAGTACTTC.

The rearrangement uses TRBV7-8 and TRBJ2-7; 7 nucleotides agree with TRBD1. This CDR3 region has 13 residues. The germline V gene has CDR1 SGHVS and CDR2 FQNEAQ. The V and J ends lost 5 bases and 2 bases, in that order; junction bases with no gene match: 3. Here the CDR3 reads CASSTGQTYEQYF. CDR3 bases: TGTGCCAGCAGCACGGGACAGACCTACGAGCAGTACTTC.

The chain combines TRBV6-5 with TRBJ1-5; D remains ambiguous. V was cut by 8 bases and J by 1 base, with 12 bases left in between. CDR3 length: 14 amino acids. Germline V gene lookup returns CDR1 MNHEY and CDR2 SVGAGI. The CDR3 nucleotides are TGTGCCAGCCAAGACTGGGCCAGCAATCAGCCCCAGCATTTT. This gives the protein CASQDWASNQPQHF.

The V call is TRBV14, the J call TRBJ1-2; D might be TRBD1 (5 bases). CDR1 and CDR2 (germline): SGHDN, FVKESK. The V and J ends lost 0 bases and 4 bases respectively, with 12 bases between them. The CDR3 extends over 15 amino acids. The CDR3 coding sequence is TGTGCCAGCAGCCAAGATCTTGGGGGGAGCTATGGCTACACCTTC. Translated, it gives CASSQDLGGSYGYTF. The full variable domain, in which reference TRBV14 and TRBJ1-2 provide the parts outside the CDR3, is EAGVTQFPSHSVIEKGQTVTLRCDPISGHDNLYWYRRVMGKEIKFLLHFVKESKQDESGMPNNRFLAERTGGTYSTLKVQPAELEDSGVYFCASSQDLGGSYGYTFGSGTRLTVV.

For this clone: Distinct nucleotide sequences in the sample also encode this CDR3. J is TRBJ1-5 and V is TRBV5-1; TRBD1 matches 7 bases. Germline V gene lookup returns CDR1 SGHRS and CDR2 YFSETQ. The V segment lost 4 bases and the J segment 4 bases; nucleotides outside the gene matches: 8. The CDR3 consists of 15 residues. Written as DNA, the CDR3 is TGCGCCAGCAGCCTGGCTCCGGACAGGAATCAGCCCCAGCATTTT. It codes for CASSLAPDRNQPQHF.